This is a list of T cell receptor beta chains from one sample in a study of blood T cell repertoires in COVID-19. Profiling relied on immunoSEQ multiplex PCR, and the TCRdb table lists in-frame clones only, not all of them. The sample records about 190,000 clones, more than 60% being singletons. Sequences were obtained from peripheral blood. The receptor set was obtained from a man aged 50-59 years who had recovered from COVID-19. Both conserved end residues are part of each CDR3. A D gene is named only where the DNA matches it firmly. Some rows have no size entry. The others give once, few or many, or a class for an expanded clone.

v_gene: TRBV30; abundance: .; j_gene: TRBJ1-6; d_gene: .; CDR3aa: CAWSSPGGGSNSPLHF; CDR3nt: TGTGCCTGGAGTTCGCCTGGGGGGGGAAGTAATTCACCCCTCCACTTT
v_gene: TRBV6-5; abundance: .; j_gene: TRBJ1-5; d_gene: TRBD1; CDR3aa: CASRKQGMSNQPQHF; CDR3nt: TGTGCCAGCAGAAAACAGGGGATGAGCAATCAGCCCCAGCATTTT
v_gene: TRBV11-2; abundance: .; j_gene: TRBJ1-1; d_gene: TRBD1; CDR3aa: CASSRKGQMNTEAFF; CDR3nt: TGTGCCAGCAGCCGTAAGGGACAGATGAACACTGAAGCTTTCTTT
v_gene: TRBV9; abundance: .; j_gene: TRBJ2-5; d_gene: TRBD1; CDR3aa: CASSKRGFTGVRETQYF; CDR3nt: TGTGCCAGCAGCAAAAGGGGATTTACAGGGGTGAGGGAGACCCAGTACTTC
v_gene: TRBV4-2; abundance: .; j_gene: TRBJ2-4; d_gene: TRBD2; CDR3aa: CASSQTPRTSGEGAKNIQYF; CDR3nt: TGTGCCAGCAGCCAGACACCTCGGACTAGCGGGGAGGGTGCCAAAAACATTCAGTACTTC
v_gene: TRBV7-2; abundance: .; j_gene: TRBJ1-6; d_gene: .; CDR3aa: CASSLGESPLHF; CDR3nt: TGTGCCAGCAGCTTAGGCGAATCACCCCTCCACTTT
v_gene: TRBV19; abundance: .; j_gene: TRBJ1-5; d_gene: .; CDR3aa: CASKNFQGYSNQPQHF; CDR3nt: TGTGCCAGTAAGAATTTCCAGGGGTATAGCAATCAGCCCCAGCATTTT
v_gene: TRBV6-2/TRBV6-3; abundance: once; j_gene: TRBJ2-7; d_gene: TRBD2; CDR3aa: CASSFRTSGSYEQYF; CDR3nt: TGTGCCAGCAGTTTCAGGACTAGCGGGAGCTACGAGCAGTACTTC
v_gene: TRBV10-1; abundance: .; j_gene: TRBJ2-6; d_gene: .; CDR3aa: CASSGSGANVLTF; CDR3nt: TGCGCCAGCAGCGGTTCTGGGGCCAACGTCCTGACTTTC
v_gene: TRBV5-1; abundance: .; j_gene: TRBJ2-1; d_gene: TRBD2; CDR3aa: CASSVGLAGDNEQFF; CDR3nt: TGCGCCAGCAGCGTCGGACTAGCGGGCGACAATGAGCAGTTCTTC
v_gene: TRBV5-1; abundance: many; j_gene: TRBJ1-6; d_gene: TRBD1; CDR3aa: CASSYDTGDSDQSLHF; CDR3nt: TGCGCCAGCAGCTATGATACAGGGGACTCTGATCAGTCCCTCCACTTT
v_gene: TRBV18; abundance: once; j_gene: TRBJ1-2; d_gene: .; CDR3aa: CASSQDRTNYGYTF; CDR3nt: TGTGCCAGCTCACAAGACAGAACTAACTATGGCTACACCTTC
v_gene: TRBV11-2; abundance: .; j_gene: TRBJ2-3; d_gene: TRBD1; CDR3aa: CASSRRTGAPDTQYF; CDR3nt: TGTGCCAGCAGCCGTCGGACAGGGGCCCCAGATACGCAGTATTTT
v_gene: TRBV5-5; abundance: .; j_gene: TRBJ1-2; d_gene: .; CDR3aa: CASTRANFDYGYTF; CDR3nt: TGTGCCAGCACCCGCGCCAACTTCGACTATGGCTACACCTTC
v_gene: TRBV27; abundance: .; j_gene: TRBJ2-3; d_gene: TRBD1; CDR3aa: CASSKGQNTDTQYF; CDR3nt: TGTGCCAGCAGTAAGGGACAGAACACAGATACGCAGTATTTT
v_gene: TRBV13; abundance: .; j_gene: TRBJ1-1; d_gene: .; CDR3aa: CASSFGPGENTEAFF; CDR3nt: .
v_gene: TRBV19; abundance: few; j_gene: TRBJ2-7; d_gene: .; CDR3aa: CASSLSAGRSSDEQYF; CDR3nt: TGTGCCAGTAGTCTTTCTGCCGGGAGATCCAGTGACGAGCAGTACTTC
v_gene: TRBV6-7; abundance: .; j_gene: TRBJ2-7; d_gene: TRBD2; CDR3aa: CASSCLAGGPLRYEQYF; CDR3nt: TGTGCCAGCAGTTGTCTAGCGGGAGGGCCGCTACGCTACGAGCAGTACTTC
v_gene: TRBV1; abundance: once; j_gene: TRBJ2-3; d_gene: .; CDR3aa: CTSSQDNPYPLREGTDTQYF; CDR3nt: TGCACCAGCAGCCAAGACAACCCCTACCCCCTTCGGGAGGGCACAGATACGCAGTATTTT
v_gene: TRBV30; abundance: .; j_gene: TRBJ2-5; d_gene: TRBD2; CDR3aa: CAWSGNFGTSGIWETQYF; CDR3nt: TGTGCCTGGAGCGGAAACTTCGGGACTAGCGGGATCTGGGAGACCCAGTACTTC
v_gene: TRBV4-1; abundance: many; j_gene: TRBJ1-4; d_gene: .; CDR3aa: CASSQRLGAATNEKLFF; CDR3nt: TGCGCCAGCAGCCAAAGATTGGGGGCTGCTACTAATGAAAAACTGTTTTTT
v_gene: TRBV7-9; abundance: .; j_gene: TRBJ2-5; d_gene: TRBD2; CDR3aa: CASSHGLAGETQYF; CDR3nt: TGTGCCAGCAGTCACGGACTAGCCGGGGAGACCCAGTACTTC
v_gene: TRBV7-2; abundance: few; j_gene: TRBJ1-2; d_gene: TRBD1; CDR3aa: CASSKDRQDGYTF; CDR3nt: TGTGCCAGCAGCAAGGACAGGCAGGATGGCTACACCTTC
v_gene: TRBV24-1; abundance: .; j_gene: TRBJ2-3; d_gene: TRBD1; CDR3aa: CATESDRGTDTQYF; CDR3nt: TGTGCCACCGAATCGGACAGGGGTACAGATACGCAGTATTTT
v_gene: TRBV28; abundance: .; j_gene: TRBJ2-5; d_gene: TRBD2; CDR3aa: CASSLPTSGIEYQETQYF; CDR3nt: TGTGCCAGCAGTTTACCGACTAGCGGTATCGAGTACCAAGAGACCCAGTACTTC
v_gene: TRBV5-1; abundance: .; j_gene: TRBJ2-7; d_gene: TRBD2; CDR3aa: CASSLVVSGAYEQYF; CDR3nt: TGCGCCAGCAGCTTGGTTGTTAGCGGGGCCTACGAGCAGTACTTC
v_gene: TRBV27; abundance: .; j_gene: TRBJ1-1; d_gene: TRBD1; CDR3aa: CASSALRQGNTEAFF; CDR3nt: TGTGCCAGCAGTGCCTTAAGACAGGGGAACACTGAAGCTTTCTTT
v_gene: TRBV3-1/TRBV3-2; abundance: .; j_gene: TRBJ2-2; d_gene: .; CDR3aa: CASSPRALGTGELFF; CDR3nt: TGTGCCAGCAGCCCGAGGGCCCTCGGCACCGGGGAGCTGTTTTTT
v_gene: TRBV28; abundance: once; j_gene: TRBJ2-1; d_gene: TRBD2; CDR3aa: CATRGVAGSQFF; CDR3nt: TGTGCCACCCGGGGGGTAGCGGGATCGCAGTTCTTC
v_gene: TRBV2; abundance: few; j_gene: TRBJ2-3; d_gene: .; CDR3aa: CASSEPRAGYNTDTQYF; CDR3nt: TGTGCCAGCAGTGAACCCCGGGCAGGGTATAACACAGATACGCAGTATTTT
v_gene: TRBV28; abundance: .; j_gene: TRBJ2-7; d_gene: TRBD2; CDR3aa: CASSLYWGTSGRELREQYF; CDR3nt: TGTGCCAGCAGTTTATACTGGGGGACTAGCGGGAGGGAACTACGCGAGCAGTACTTC
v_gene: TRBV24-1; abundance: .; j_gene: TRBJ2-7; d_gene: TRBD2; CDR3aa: CATSDHLLTSGRPYEQYF; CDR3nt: TGTGCCACCAGTGATCATCTTTTGACTAGCGGGCGACCTTACGAGCAGTACTTC
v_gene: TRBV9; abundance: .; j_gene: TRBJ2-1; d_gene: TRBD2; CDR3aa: CASSLAGGGNEQFF; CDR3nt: TGTGCCAGCAGCCTAGCGGGAGGAGGGAATGAGCAGTTCTTC
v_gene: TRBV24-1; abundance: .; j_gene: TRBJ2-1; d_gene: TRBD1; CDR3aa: CATSDGTGPNEQFF; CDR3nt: TGTGCCACCAGTGATGGGACAGGGCCGAATGAGCAGTTCTTC
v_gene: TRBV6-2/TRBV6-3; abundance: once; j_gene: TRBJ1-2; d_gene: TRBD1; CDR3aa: CASSKPRTGVNYGYTF; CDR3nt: TGTGCCAGCAGTAAACCCCGGACAGGGGTAAACTATGGCTACACCTTC
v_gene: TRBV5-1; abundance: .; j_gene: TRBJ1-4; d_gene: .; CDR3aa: CASSFDSNEKLFF; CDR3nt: TGCGCCAGCAGCTTTGACAGTAATGAAAAACTGTTTTTT
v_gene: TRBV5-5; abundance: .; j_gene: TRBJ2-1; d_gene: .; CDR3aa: CASSFLPGLYNEQFF; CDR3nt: TGTGCCAGCAGCTTCTTACCGGGACTCTACAATGAGCAGTTCTTC
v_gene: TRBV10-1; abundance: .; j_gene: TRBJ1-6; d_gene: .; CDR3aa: CASPDRPNSPLHF; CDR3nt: TGCGCCAGCCCAGACAGGCCCAATTCACCCCTCCACTTT
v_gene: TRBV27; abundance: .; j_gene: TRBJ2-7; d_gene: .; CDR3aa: CASSFLPSGQTYEQYF; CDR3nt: TGTGCCAGCAGTTTTCTTCCATCGGGACAAACTTACGAGCAGTACTTC
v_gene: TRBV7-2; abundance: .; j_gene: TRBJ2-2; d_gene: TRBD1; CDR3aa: CASSPPTGRNTGELFF; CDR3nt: TGTGCCAGCAGCCCGCCGACAGGGCGGAACACCGGGGAGCTGTTTTTT